These 14 T cell receptor beta chains were all obtained from the same sample, sequenced in a study of shared clonotypes between healthy human individuals. Sequencing was performed with immunoSEQ multiplex PCR; in TCRdb, only in-frame clones are kept and a portion is missing. The sample lists under 550,000 clones; approximately 95% were seen once. The sample consisted of naive CD4+ T cells sorted from blood. The subset: CD45RA+ positively selected. Receptors were obtained from a woman in her 30s in good health.

The chain has TRBV5-1 and TRBJ1-3; 7 bases map to TRBD1. V gave up 0 bases and J gave up 3 bases; unmatched junction bases: 3. This CDR3 spans 15 amino acids. CDR1 is SGHRS, CDR2 YFSETQ, per germline. This CDR3 reads CASSLVAGGGNTIYF. CDR3 DNA sequence: TGCGCCAGCAGCTTGGTGGCAGGGGGTGGAAACACCATATATTTT.

The chain carries TRBV10-1 and TRBJ2-5, with D possibly TRBD1 on 5 matching bases. The germline V gene has CDR1 WNHNN and CDR2 SYGVQD (reference sequence). The CDR3 contains 13 residues. V was clipped by 5 bases and J by 6 bases, with 13 bases between them. CDR3 in amino acids: CASSTGAWKTQYF. The CDR3 region has the DNA TGCGCCAGCAGTACAGGAGCTTGGAAGACCCAGTACTTC.

This sequence joins TRBV27 and TRBJ2-1; 8 nucleotides line up with TRBD2. Germline CDR1 reads MNHEY; CDR2 reads SMNVEV (reference sequence). Trimming removed 4 bases from V and 1 base from J; junction bases left unmatched: 12. CDR3 length: 18 amino acids. Here the CDR3 reads CASSSNSIAGRSYNEQFF. CDR3 sequence (DNA): TGTGCCAGCAGTTCCAATTCTATAGCGGGACGATCCTACAATGAGCAGTTCTTC.

The chain joins TRBV5-6 to TRBJ2-1, with TRBD2 matching 8 bases. Germline assignment: CDR1 SGHDT and CDR2 YYEEEE. The CDR3 is 16 residues long. V lost 0 bases, J lost 4 bases, and 6 bases stayed unmatched. DNA of the CDR3: TGTGCCAGCAGCTTGGCCCCGGGAGGGACTTACAATGAGCAGTTCTTC. Amino acid sequence: CASSLAPGGTYNEQFF.

This chain links TRBV29-1 with TRBJ2-1; 8 nucleotides align to TRBD1. Germline V CDR1 and CDR2: SQVTM, ANQGSEA. Trimming removed 7 bases from V and 10 bases from J; junction bases left unmatched: 9. There are 12 residues in the CDR3. The CDR3 nucleotides read TGCAGCGCAGGACAGGGTAGTCGAGAGCAGTTCTTC. Translating it yields CSAGQGSREQFF.

The V call is TRBV6-5, the J call TRBJ1-2; 7 bases line up with TRBD1. V trimming: 6 bases; J trimming: 6 bases; junction bases outside the gene matches: 10. This CDR3 is built from 14 residues. Germline CDR1 MNHEY, CDR2 SVGAGI. CDR3 in DNA: TGTGCCAGCAGCGAAACAGGGGAGGTGAATGGCTACACCTTC. This gives the protein CASSETGEVNGYTF.

This clone was counted a single time. V is TRBV15 and J is TRBJ2-5; a weak D match, TRBD2 (6 bases). The CDR3 covers 15 residues. Trimming left V 2 bases short and J 4 bases short, with 14 bases between. Germline V gene lookup returns CDR1 LNHNV and CDR2 YYDKDF (reference sequence). CDR3 region: CATSRNRDWRETQYF. The CDR3 region has the DNA TGTGCCACCAGCAGAAACCGGGACTGGAGAGAGACCCAGTACTTC. Drawing the rest from reference TRBV15 and TRBJ2-5, the complete variable domain is DAMVIQNPRYQVTQFGKPVTLSCSQTLNHNVMYWYQQKSSQAPKLLFHYYDKDFNNEADTPDNFQSRRPNTSFCFLDIRSPGLGDTAMYLCATSRNRDWRETQYFGPGTRLLVL.

V and J are TRBV6-1 and TRBJ2-2, with 7 bases aligning to TRBD2. The CDR3 spans 17 residues. J gave up 3 bases and V 3 bases, and 10 bases lay outside the gene matches. Germline CDR1 MNHNS, CDR2 SASEGT. The CDR3 loop is CASSDKAGALYTGELFF. In DNA, the CDR3 is TGTGCCAGCAGTGACAAGGCGGGAGCACTGTACACCGGGGAGCTGTTTTTT.

J is TRBJ2-5 and V is TRBV28; no firm D call. Germline CDR1 is MDHEN and CDR2 is SYDVKM. The CDR3 totals 14 residues. V lost 6 bases to trimming and J lost 1 base, with 12 bases between them. CDR3 sequence: CASSSPGSQETQYF. The CDR3 bases are TGTGCCAGCAGCTCCCCCGGCAGCCAAGAGACCCAGTACTTC. The variable domain in full, with the rest retrieved from reference TRBV28 and TRBJ2-5, is DVKVTQSSRYLVKRTGEKVFLECVQDMDHENMFWYRQDPGLGLRLIYFSYDVKMKEKGDIPEGYSVSREKKERFSLILESASTNQTSMYLCASSSPGSQETQYFGPGTRLLVL.

This rearrangement joins TRBV28 to TRBJ1-2; TRBD1 matches 7 bases. The V gene end was trimmed by 4 bases and the J gene end by 3 bases; junction bases not matched to a gene: 5. CDR3 length equals 14 residues. Germline CDR1 and CDR2: MDHEN and SYDVKM. CDR3 loop: CASSSTGMYYGYTF. The CDR3 coding sequence is TGTGCCAGCAGTTCGACAGGGATGTACTATGGCTACACCTTC.

The chain employs TRBV4-2 and TRBJ2-1; 12 bases are shared with TRBD2. Looked up from germline, CDR1 is LGHNA and CDR2 is YNFKEQ. The V gene end was trimmed by 0 bases and the J gene end by 8 bases; junction bases not matched to a gene: 5. This CDR3 has 16 residues. CDR3 coding DNA: TGTGCCAGCAGCCAAGATCTAGCGGGAGGGAGGGATGAGCAGTTCTTC. It encodes CASSQDLAGGRDEQFF.

The gene calls are TRBV28 and TRBJ2-3; 7 bases map to TRBD2. Trimming cost V 4 bases and J 5 bases; bases outside gene matches: 6. The CDR3 is 14 amino acids. Germline assignment: CDR1 MDHEN and CDR2 SYDVKM. DNA of the CDR3: TGTGCCAGCAGTTCCGGGACGGGGGGAGATACGCAGTATTTT. The encoded protein is CASSSGTGGDTQYF.

V and J are TRBV30 and TRBJ2-3, with TRBD2 identical over 9 bases. From germline, CDR1 is GTSNPN and CDR2 SVGIG (reference sequence). The V segment lost 3 bases and the J segment 0 bases; nucleotides outside the gene matches: 13. The length of the CDR3 is 18 residues. In DNA form, the CDR3 reads TGTGCCTGGAGCGCACTGCCGGGGACTAGCATAAGCACAGATACGCAGTATTTT. This codes for CAWSALPGTSISTDTQYF.

V is TRBV6-5 and J is TRBJ1-2; the D is unclear. CDR3 length: 16 amino acids. V shed 2 bases and J shed 5 bases, with 18 bases lying between them. Germline values: CDR1 MNHEY, CDR2 SVGAGI. The CDR3 DNA reads as TGTGCCAGCAGTTACGGTGTAGTCTCGGGAGGGTATGGCTACACCTTC. This translates into CASSYGVVSGGYGYTF.